This record covers a single T cell receptor beta chain. Those enrolled in Seattle joined during active infection and were followed longitudinally afterward. Some clones are missing from TCRdb's copy, which holds only in-frame ones; the method was immunoSEQ multiplex PCR. The sample yields about 220,000 clones, roughly 85% seen once. The data are from a study of blood T cell repertoires in COVID-19. Across the study: There were acute and convalescent COVID-19 samples, and they came from the United States, Italy and Spain.

The CDR3 loop spans 19 amino acids. The sequence was obtained from a woman in her sixties or seventies with COVID-19, enrolled during active disease. The chain employs TRBV21-1 and TRBJ1-1; TRBD1 is taken as the D call from the table, unchecked against the DNA. TRBV21-1 is marked as a pseudogene. Sequenced sample: peripheral blood. The CDR3 bases are TGTGCCAGCCCCCCCGGACAGGGGGTTCCCCAAAGACTATGCACTGAAGCTTTCTTT. Translated, it gives CASPPGQGVPQRLCTEAFF.